This TCR beta chain comes out of a study of CD8+CD57+ T cells in acquired aplastic anemia. Concerning this clonotype: Its antigen remains unidentified. This is likely a read error, given that the CDR3 carries no conserved phenylalanine or tryptophan at its end.

Before being chosen for sequencing, patients had shown CD8+CD57+ cell expansion by flow cytometry. Trimming removed 3 bases at V and 6 bases at J, with 15 bases between. CDR1 is SGHAT and CDR2 is FQNNGV in the germline V gene. The CDR3 has 16 residues. Whole-study results and caveats: Simpson's diversity of CD8+ cells was not significantly different in patients compared with controls.

The template used for profiling TCR beta VDJ and CDR3 was genomic DNA. TCRdb analysed the reads with MiXCR anew, one entry per CDR3 protein. The sample lists 120,000 or so distinct CDR3 sequences, almost 40% occurring once. This rearrangement joins TRBV11-2 to TRBJ1-6; D possibly corresponds to TRBD1 (5 bases). The TCR sequence derives from a human donor with aplastic anemia. Sequencing was performed on sorted CD4+, CD8+, or CD8+CD57+ T cells (not recorded which) from PBMCs. CDR3 region: CASSLEGRGSNSPLHL. The CDR3 region has the DNA TGTGCCAGCAGCTTGGAGGGACGGGGTAGTAATTCACCCCTCCACCTT.